These T cell receptor beta chains were read from a single sample in a study of CD8+CD57+ T cells in acquired aplastic anemia. TCRdb analysed the reads with MiXCR anew, one entry per CDR3 protein. The sample has around 200,000 distinct CDR3 sequences, almost 50% seen once. Material: sorted CD4+, CD8+, or CD8+CD57+ T cells (not recorded which) from PBMCs. The receptors here all came from a human donor with aplastic anemia. Each CDR3 is given without its conserved first and last residue.

cdr3_length v_call cdr3_aa
13 TRBV12-3/TRBV12-4 ASSQTGGAVDTQY
14 TRBV6-5 ASSYELQGSTDTQY
13 TRBV10-1 ASSRSLAVSYEQY
12 TRBV2 ASSVRSTYNEQF
13 TRBV2 ASRDGLSGANVLT
11 TRBV19 ASRHPQGTGQF
10 TRBV2 ASSLGGGKLF
12 TRBV29-1 SSGLAGRTDTQY
12 TRBV20-1 SAGGAGRNSPLH
12 TRBV2 ASRATGGGWGYT
12 TRBV27 ASSQDRASQPQH
12 TRBV7-9 ASSLGFSQETQY
10 TRBV6-1 VSRTGSYEQY
11 TRBV20-1 SASRSNTDTQY
10 TRBV7-2 ASSRYGYEQY
12 TRBV11-3 AGSLVGPDSPLH
13 TRBV5-5 ASSLAGLVLDTQY
14 TRBV9 ASSPPGTGWTDTQY
13 TRBV19 ASSRFKDMSTEAF
11 TRBV19 ASSILPGETQY
11 TRBV20-1 SVRGQTTDTQY
10 TRBV9 ASSVGEIEQF
11 TRBV15 AAQTGIDNEQF
14 TRBV4-1 ASSHPPAGSSYEQY
14 TRBV24-1 ATSDPNGLGANVLT
12 TRBV10-3 AIRGAFSTDTQY
10 TRBV7-6 ASSFSGIEQF
14 TRBV11-1 ASSPAGGAMNSPLH
15 TRBV15 ATSRDRSGQGLNEQF
12 TRBV20-1 SAFRQSSTDTQY
11 TRBV5-5 ASSPSRGSGQY
13 TRBV5-4 ASSPTSGSYNEQF
14 TRBV15 ATSRVQLAGYNEQF
12 TRBV19 ASSLRSGTGELF
13 TRBV3-1 ASGQDRNSGNTIY
12 TRBV19 ASSIEAGTTEAF
11 TRBV29-1 SVLIGRNYGYT
11 TRBV20-1 SALGTSVDTQY
12 TRBV7-6 ASSFSNGWDEQY
11 TRBV4-1 ASSQWRTETQY
14 TRBV6-5 ASNWGNSGGQGGQY
13 TRBV12-5 ASGLEASFTGELF
11 TRBV7-8 ASSSGTGNIQY
14 TRBV7-2 ASSLSGAGGAYEQY
12 TRBV2 ARGRAGGPGEQF
14 TRBV7-6 ASSPGQGADTGELF
15 TRBV12-3/TRBV12-4 ASSFGLMQGSNNEQF
13 TRBV7-6 ASSLDVRSYNEQF
11 TRBV10-2 ASSETREGTQY
14 TRBV14 ASSQDNRGRGYGYT
12 TRBV5-6 ASSKGQGVTGYT
11 TRBV2 ASSGTRGGIQY
15 TRBV5-1 ASSSGTGISGANVLT
10 TRBV5-4 ASSSYQETQY
13 TRBV5-1 ASSLETGGLYEQY